A selection of T cell receptor beta chains follows, all from one sample in a study of shared clonotypes between healthy human individuals. Method: immunoSEQ multiplex PCR; TCRdb's copy keeps in-frame clones and lacks some. The sample consists of about 680,000 clones, 60% to 75% of them appearing once. What was sequenced was memory CD4+ T cells sorted from blood. Receptors originate from a woman aged 25 to 39 in good health. Both conserved end residues are part of each CDR3. A D gene is named only where the DNA matches it firmly. Not every row has a clone size; where given, it reads once, few, many or a size class.

cdr3_aa cdr3_nt j_call clone_size d_call v_call
CASSLGDSLEAFF TGCGCCAGCAGCTTGGGGGACAGTTTAGAAGCTTTCTTT TRBJ1-1 . TRBD1 TRBV5-1
CASTSGTLNYGYTF TGTGCCAGCACCTCAGGGACCCTAAACTATGGCTACACCTTC TRBJ1-2 . . TRBV6-1
CASSWGTGSGTQYF TGCGCCAGCAGCTGGGGGACAGGGAGTGGGACCCAGTACTTC TRBJ2-5 . TRBD1 TRBV5-1
CASSYQGTVNEKLFF TGTGCCAGCAGTTACCAAGGGACAGTTAATGAAAAACTGTTTTTT TRBJ1-4 . TRBD1 TRBV6-5
CASSQLRGLYEQYF TGTGCCAGCTCTCAGCTCAGGGGTCTCTACGAGCAGTACTTC TRBJ2-7 . . TRBV18
CASSLSKAGNTIYF TGTGCCAGCAGTTTGAGTAAAGCTGGAAACACCATATATTTT TRBJ1-3 . . TRBV28
CASSGGNRDGYGYTF TGCGCCAGCAGCGGGGGAAACCGGGACGGATATGGCTACACCTTC TRBJ1-2 . . TRBV5-1
CASSGGQPYTEAFF TGCGCCAGCAGCGGCGGGCAGCCGTACACTGAAGCTTTCTTT TRBJ1-1 . . TRBV5-1
CASSGDYSYEQYF TGTGCCAGCAGTGGGGACTATTCCTACGAGCAGTACTTC TRBJ2-7 . TRBD2 TRBV2
CASREGTVLSNTIYF TGTGCCAGTCGAGAGGGGACAGTCCTATCAAACACCATATATTTT TRBJ1-3 many TRBD1 TRBV6-1
CSVGFQGTSGNTIYF TGCAGCGTTGGGTTCCAGGGAACCTCTGGAAACACCATATATTTT TRBJ1-3 . . TRBV29-1
CASSFWLRGGPLAGELFF TGTGCCAGCAGTTTTTGGCTAAGGGGAGGGCCCCTCGCCGGGGAGCTGTTTTTT TRBJ2-2 . TRBD2 TRBV28
CASSEVGVRTDTQYF TGTGCCAGCAGTGAAGTTGGAGTGCGGACAGATACGCAGTATTTT TRBJ2-3 . . TRBV6-1
CAIREDREQETQYF TGTGCCATCAGGGAGGACAGAGAACAAGAGACCCAGTACTTC TRBJ2-5 . . TRBV10-3
CASSTTDTQYF TGTGCCAGCAGCACCACAGATACGCAGTATTTT TRBJ2-3 few . TRBV5-4
CASTIDPNTYEQYF TGTGCCAGCACCATTGACCCAAACACCTACGAGCAGTACTTC TRBJ2-7 . . TRBV2
CASSSPGQPNYGYTF TGTGCCAGCAGTTCCCCTGGACAGCCAAACTATGGCTACACCTTC TRBJ1-2 . . TRBV28
CASTPLASGTGELFF TGTGCCAGCACCCCCCTGGCTAGCGGGACCGGGGAGCTGTTTTTT TRBJ2-2 . TRBD2 TRBV2
CASSLSTVTDDAFF TGCGCCAGCAGCTTGAGTACAGTCACCGATGACGCTTTCTTT TRBJ1-1 . . TRBV5-1
CASSLDWGTTTDNEQFF TGTGCCAGCAGCTTAGATTGGGGGACTACTACTGACAATGAGCAGTTCTTC TRBJ2-1 . TRBD2 TRBV11-2
CATSRDYIAGAGQETQYF TGTGCCACCAGCAGAGATTATATAGCGGGAGCGGGTCAAGAGACCCAGTACTTC TRBJ2-5 . TRBD2 TRBV15
CASSLRSSGRNEQFF TGTGCCAGCAGCTTACGGTCTAGCGGGAGAAATGAGCAGTTCTTC TRBJ2-1 few TRBD2 TRBV7-2
CASSLVPKQGQDTYEQYF TGTGCCAGCAGTCTAGTACCGAAACAGGGCCAAGACACCTACGAGCAGTACTTC TRBJ2-7 . . TRBV27
CASSDNLFSYEQYF TGTGCCAGCAGTGATAACTTGTTCTCCTACGAGCAGTACTTC TRBJ2-7 . . TRBV2
CSAYDRDTEAFF TGCAGCGCCTACGACAGGGACACTGAAGCTTTCTTT TRBJ1-1 few TRBD1 TRBV29-1
CASTRKRYSNQPQHF TGTGCCAGCACACGAAAGCGTTATAGCAATCAGCCCCAGCATTTT TRBJ1-5 once . TRBV28
CASSRRIGDSYEQYF TGTGCCAGCAGCCGCCGTATTGGTGACTCCTACGAGCAGTACTTC TRBJ2-7 . . TRBV5-5
CASSDSDPSNEQFF TGTGCCAGCAGTGACTCGGACCCGTCGAATGAGCAGTTCTTC TRBJ2-1 . . TRBV6-4
CSVESDYNEQFF TGCAGCGTTGAGTCTGACTACAATGAGCAGTTCTTC TRBJ2-1 few . TRBV29-1
CASSIPGGDATNEKLFF TGTGCCAGTAGTATTCCGGGAGGGGATGCAACTAATGAAAAACTGTTTTTT TRBJ1-4 . . TRBV19
CSGRKFTGELFF TGCTCCGGACGGAAGTTCACCGGGGAGCTGTTTTTT TRBJ2-2 . . TRBV29-1
CAISLGSDTEAFF TGTGCCATCAGTCTCGGAAGTGACACTGAAGCTTTCTTT TRBJ1-1 few . TRBV10-3
CASSTLAGGTYEQYF TGCGCCAGCAGTACACTAGCGGGAGGTACCTACGAGCAGTACTTC TRBJ2-7 . TRBD2 TRBV10-2
CASRRLGDTQYF TGTGCCAGCAGACGCCTGGGAGATACGCAGTATTTT TRBJ2-3 once . TRBV14
CASRGQGFLGYTF TGTGCCAGCAGGGGACAGGGGTTTCTCGGCTACACCTTC TRBJ1-2 . TRBD1 TRBV6-5
CASSKDNGNTIYF TGCGCCAGCAGTAAGGACAATGGAAACACCATATATTTT TRBJ1-3 . . TRBV10-1
CASRADTWEPQHF TGTGCCAGTAGGGCGGACACGTGGGAACCCCAGCATTTT TRBJ1-5 . . TRBV19
CASSPGQGWRNTEAFF TGCGCCAGCAGTCCAGGACAGGGGTGGAGGAACACTGAAGCTTTCTTT TRBJ1-1 . TRBD1 TRBV10-1
CASSLGEGSADTDTQYF TGTGCCAGCAGCTTAGGGGAGGGAAGTGCGGACACAGATACGCAGTATTTT TRBJ2-3 . TRBD2 TRBV11-3
CASSDPGLAGGDTQYF TGCGCCAGCAGTGACCCGGGACTAGCGGGAGGAGATACGCAGTATTTT TRBJ2-3 . TRBD2 TRBV10-2
CAHSRGGGLWDEQYF TGTGCCCACTCTAGGGGTGGAGGACTATGGGACGAGCAGTACTTC TRBJ2-7 . . TRBV13
CASSESRDYRSTDTQYF TGCGCCAGCAGTGAGAGCCGGGACTACCGTAGCACAGATACGCAGTATTTT TRBJ2-3 . TRBD2 TRBV10-1
CASSSTRQGQETQYF TGTGCCAGCAGCTCGACAAGACAGGGTCAAGAGACCCAGTACTTC TRBJ2-5 . TRBD1 TRBV5-4
CASSVAGVSNEQFF TGCGCCAGCAGCGTGGCGGGAGTAAGTAATGAGCAGTTCTTC TRBJ2-1 few TRBD2 TRBV5-1
CASSLDRSGEQYF TGTGCCAGCAGCTTAGATCGTTCCGGCGAGCAGTACTTC TRBJ2-7 . . TRBV11-2
CAWGLAAGYEQYF TGTGCCTGGGGCCTAGCGGCAGGCTACGAGCAGTACTTC TRBJ2-7 . TRBD2 TRBV30
CASSLFGGPATEGYTF TGTGCCAGCAGCTTGTTCGGCGGCCCGGCAACGGAAGGCTACACCTTC TRBJ1-2 few . TRBV5-6
CASSIEVRRDWGQPQHF TGTGCCAGTAGTATAGAGGTTCGCAGGGATTGGGGTCAGCCCCAGCATTTT TRBJ1-5 . . TRBV19
CASSKNKFGYGYTF TGTGCCAGCAGTAAAAATAAGTTTGGGTATGGCTACACCTTC TRBJ1-2 . . TRBV6-5
CASSSGIAANNEQFF TGTGCCAGCAGTTCCGGGATTGCGGCTAACAATGAGCAGTTCTTC TRBJ2-1 . . TRBV11-2
CASSWGLGGSETQYF TGTGCCAGCAGCTGGGGACTCGGGGGGTCAGAGACCCAGTACTTC TRBJ2-5 . TRBD2 TRBV7-2
CASSIQGTGGAHGYTF TGTGCCAGTAGTATACAAGGGACAGGGGGCGCCCATGGCTACACCTTC TRBJ1-2 . TRBD1 TRBV19
CASSSSSSTDTQYF TGTGCCAGCAGCTCTAGCAGTAGCACAGATACGCAGTATTTT TRBJ2-3 . . TRBV5-6
CASSLRRNGNQPQHF TGTGCCAGCAGCTTACGTCGGAATGGCAATCAGCCCCAGCATTTT TRBJ1-5 few . TRBV7-8
CASSQELRGNTEAFF TGTGCCAGCAGCCAAGAATTACGGGGGAACACTGAAGCTTTCTTT TRBJ1-1 once . TRBV4-2
CACGQLNYGYTF TGTGCCTGTGGACAACTCAACTATGGCTACACCTTC TRBJ1-2 . . TRBV7-9
CASSYSQAPNTEAFF TGTGCCAGCAGTTACTCACAGGCCCCGAACACTGAAGCTTTCTTT TRBJ1-1 . . TRBV6-5
CASSLGASGGYEQYF TGTGCCAGCAGCTTAGGGGCTAGCGGGGGCTACGAGCAGTACTTC TRBJ2-7 once TRBD2 TRBV7-8
CASSIQGIGELFF TGTGCCAGCAGTATTCAGGGAATCGGGGAGCTGTTTTTT TRBJ2-2 few . TRBV6-1
CSVGAGTAGYTDTQYF TGCAGCGTGGGGGCAGGGACCGCGGGCTACACAGATACGCAGTATTTT TRBJ2-3 . . TRBV29-1